The rows below give T cell receptor beta chains drawn from one sample of a study of naive and memory T cell subsets. Using its own MiXCR run on the UMI-ligation and nested PCR reads, TCRdb lists one record per CDR3 protein. The sample lists 120,000 to 150,000 distinct CDR3 sequences, more than 15% occurring once. Sequencing was performed on naive CD8+ T cells from blood. The receptors derive from a human donor in good health. Both conserved end residues are trimmed from each CDR3.

TRBV7-2 ASSFWEGEQY
TRBV5-1 ASSLGQGSTDTQY
TRBV7-9 ASSTGPSYSQH
TRBV20-1 SALGGETQY
TRBV7-9 ASSGDSGAKLF
TRBV7-9 ASSLASGYNEQF
TRBV3-1 ASSQDHIQPQH
TRBV12-3/TRBV12-4 ASSPLFRGRDEQY
TRBV28 ASSDLWGLASYEQY
TRBV6-1 ASSEGAMTGGVAGELF
TRBV10-3 AISESGTGPQETQY
TRBV7-9 ASSSIEPGQPILAKNIQY
TRBV5-5 ASSLSGFWENSNTGELF
TRBV24-1 ATGQGLTDTQY
TRBV12-5 ASGLGGLLGETQY